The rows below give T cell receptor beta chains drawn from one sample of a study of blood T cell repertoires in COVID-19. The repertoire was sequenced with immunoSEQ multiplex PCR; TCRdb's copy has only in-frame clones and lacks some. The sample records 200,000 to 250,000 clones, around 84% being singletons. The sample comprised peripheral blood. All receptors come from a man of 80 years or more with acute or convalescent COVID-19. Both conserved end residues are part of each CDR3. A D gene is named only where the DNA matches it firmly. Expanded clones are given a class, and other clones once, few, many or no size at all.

CDR3 DNA: TGTGCCAGCACAGAACAGGGGGCGGGATCCTATGGCTACACCTTC
CDR3 protein: CASTEQGAGSYGYTF
J gene: TRBJ1-2
D gene: TRBD1
clone size: once
V gene: TRBV28

CDR3 DNA: TGTGCCAGCAACCCGGACAGGGTAACCTACAATGAGCAGTTCTTC
CDR3 protein: CASNPDRVTYNEQFF
J gene: TRBJ2-1
D gene: TRBD1
clone size: once
V gene: TRBV2

CDR3 DNA: TGTGCCACCAGTGATTTTCATAGCGGGAGAGACAATGAGCAGTTCTTC
CDR3 protein: CATSDFHSGRDNEQFF
J gene: TRBJ2-1
D gene: TRBD2
clone size: NA
V gene: TRBV24-1

CDR3 DNA: TGTGCCAGCACCAATTCTCGGGGTACTAAAGGCAACACTGAAGCTTTCTTT
CDR3 protein: CASTNSRGTKGNTEAFF
J gene: TRBJ1-1
D gene: NA
clone size: NA
V gene: TRBV28

CDR3 DNA: TGTGCCAGCTCGGAGGGGGCGGGCAATCAGCCCCAGCATTTT
CDR3 protein: CASSEGAGNQPQHF
J gene: TRBJ1-5
D gene: TRBD1
clone size: NA
V gene: TRBV18

CDR3 DNA: TGTGCCAGTAGTGAAGTCGGAGGCACTGAAGCTTTCTTT
CDR3 protein: CASSEVGGTEAFF
J gene: TRBJ1-1
D gene: NA
clone size: few
V gene: TRBV19

CDR3 DNA: TGTGCCAGTTCTTTCCGGGGACTAGGTGGTCAAGAGACCCAGTACTTC
CDR3 protein: CASSFRGLGGQETQYF
J gene: TRBJ2-5
D gene: TRBD2
clone size: NA
V gene: TRBV19

CDR3 DNA: TGCGCCAGCAGTGAGCGACCCCCAGGGGAAGGAGATACGCAGTATTTT
CDR3 protein: CASSERPPGEGDTQYF
J gene: TRBJ2-3
D gene: NA
clone size: NA
V gene: TRBV10-2

CDR3 DNA: TGCAGCGTTGATGTGCGTGGAGGGAAACTGTTTTTT
CDR3 protein: CSVDVRGGKLFF
J gene: TRBJ1-4
D gene: NA
clone size: NA
V gene: TRBV29-1

CDR3 DNA: TGTGCCAGCAGCATGAGTTTAGCGGGGGGATCACTAGCCAAAAACATTCAGTACTTC
CDR3 protein: CASSMSLAGGSLAKNIQYF
J gene: TRBJ2-4
D gene: NA
clone size: NA
V gene: TRBV21-1

CDR3 DNA: TGTGCCACCAGTGATTTGGGGACTAGAAAGGTGTACAATGAGCAGTTCTTC
CDR3 protein: CATSDLGTRKVYNEQFF
J gene: TRBJ2-1
D gene: TRBD2
clone size: NA
V gene: TRBV24-1

CDR3 DNA: TGCGCCAGCAGTCACGACAGGGCCCAAGAGACCCAGTACTTC
CDR3 protein: CASSHDRAQETQYF
J gene: TRBJ2-5
D gene: TRBD1
clone size: NA
V gene: TRBV5-1

CDR3 DNA: TGTGCCAGCAGTTTAACAGGGGGCCGATTCAACGAGCAGTACTTC
CDR3 protein: CASSLTGGRFNEQYF
J gene: TRBJ2-7
D gene: TRBD1
clone size: once
V gene: TRBV6-5

CDR3 DNA: TGTGCCACCAGTGACTCTGGGCGGGGTGTCAAAAACATTCAGTACTTC
CDR3 protein: CATSDSGRGVKNIQYF
J gene: TRBJ2-4
D gene: NA
clone size: NA
V gene: TRBV24-1

CDR3 DNA: TGTGCCAGCAGCGTACCCCTAGCGGGAGGGCGCAATGAGCAGTTCTTC
CDR3 protein: CASSVPLAGGRNEQFF
J gene: TRBJ2-1
D gene: TRBD2
clone size: NA
V gene: TRBV9

CDR3 DNA: TGTGCCTGGTCCCGCCGGGCAGACAGGGGGGCTGCAACTAATGAAAAACTGTTTTTT
CDR3 protein: CAWSRRADRGAATNEKLFF
J gene: TRBJ1-4
D gene: TRBD1
clone size: NA
V gene: TRBV30

CDR3 DNA: TGTGCCAGCAGCCCCGGATCACAGGGCTGGGGCTACACCTTC
CDR3 protein: CASSPGSQGWGYTF
J gene: TRBJ1-2
D gene: NA
clone size: NA
V gene: TRBV7-2

CDR3 DNA: TGTGCCAGCAGCTCCCGCCAGGCGGGAGGGGGGAGCAATGAGCAGTTCTTC
CDR3 protein: CASSSRQAGGGSNEQFF
J gene: TRBJ2-1
D gene: TRBD2
clone size: NA
V gene: TRBV7-6

CDR3 DNA: TGTGCCACCAGTGATTCGGGGGATACGGGAGCGGGTTACGAGCAGTACTTC
CDR3 protein: CATSDSGDTGAGYEQYF
J gene: TRBJ2-7
D gene: NA
clone size: once
V gene: TRBV24-1

CDR3 DNA: TGCGCCAGCAGCCAGGGATCAGGGTACACCTCTGGAAACACCATATATTTT
CDR3 protein: CASSQGSGYTSGNTIYF
J gene: TRBJ1-3
D gene: NA
clone size: NA
V gene: TRBV4-1

CDR3 DNA: TGTGCCAGCAGCTTAACTAGCGGGCTCACAGATACGCAGTATTTT
CDR3 protein: CASSLTSGLTDTQYF
J gene: TRBJ2-3
D gene: TRBD2
clone size: NA
V gene: TRBV11-3

CDR3 DNA: TGTGCCAGCAGTGAAGTCACAACGCCCGGAGGTTCACCCCTCCACTTT
CDR3 protein: CASSEVTTPGGSPLHF
J gene: TRBJ1-6
D gene: NA
clone size: NA
V gene: TRBV6-1

CDR3 DNA: TGTGCCAGCTCACTCGACCGTATGGTAGCGACTGAAGCTTTCTTT
CDR3 protein: CASSLDRMVATEAFF
J gene: TRBJ1-1
D gene: NA
clone size: NA
V gene: TRBV18

CDR3 DNA: TGCAGTGCTAGTATGGAGCAAGACAATGAGCAGTTCTTC
CDR3 protein: CSASMEQDNEQFF
J gene: TRBJ2-1
D gene: NA
clone size: once
V gene: TRBV20-1

CDR3 DNA: TGTGCCAGTAGTACCCTAAGTAATGAGCAGTTCTTC
CDR3 protein: CASSTLSNEQFF
J gene: TRBJ2-1
D gene: NA
clone size: NA
V gene: TRBV19

CDR3 DNA: TGTGCCAGCAGGGGGAGGACAGGGAGCTACGAGCAGTACTTC
CDR3 protein: CASRGRTGSYEQYF
J gene: TRBJ2-7
D gene: TRBD1
clone size: NA
V gene: TRBV25-1

CDR3 DNA: TGCAGTTACGGGACAGTTTCGGGCTACACCTTC
CDR3 protein: CSYGTVSGYTF
J gene: TRBJ1-2
D gene: TRBD1
clone size: NA
V gene: TRBV20-1

CDR3 DNA: TGTGCCAGCAGCTTAGGGACTAGTGGCGTGTTCTTC
CDR3 protein: CASSLGTSGVFF
J gene: TRBJ2-1
D gene: TRBD2
clone size: NA
V gene: TRBV11-1

CDR3 DNA: TGTGCCAGCAGCCAAACTTACACAGATACGCAGTATTTT
CDR3 protein: CASSQTYTDTQYF
J gene: TRBJ2-3
D gene: NA
clone size: NA
V gene: TRBV3-1/TRBV3-2

CDR3 DNA: TGTGCCAGCAGCTTAGCTCGGGAGCGGGGTAGCAACACCGGGGAGCTGTTTTTT
CDR3 protein: CASSLARERGSNTGELFF
J gene: TRBJ2-2
D gene: TRBD2
clone size: NA
V gene: TRBV11-2

CDR3 DNA: TGTGCCAGCAGCTTATCGGCAGGCTATGGCTACACCTTC
CDR3 protein: CASSLSAGYGYTF
J gene: TRBJ1-2
D gene: NA
clone size: once
V gene: TRBV7-9

CDR3 DNA: TGTGCCAGCAGCTTACGGGCGGGAGATTCCGCCTACGAGCAGTACTTC
CDR3 protein: CASSLRAGDSAYEQYF
J gene: TRBJ2-7
D gene: TRBD2
clone size: few
V gene: TRBV7-2

CDR3 DNA: TGTGCCACCAGTAAGGGGGGGGCTAGTCAGCCCCAGCATTTT
CDR3 protein: CATSKGGASQPQHF
J gene: TRBJ1-5
D gene: NA
clone size: NA
V gene: TRBV24-1

CDR3 DNA: TGCGCCAGCAGCCAGGGACACCCCCTCCAAGAGACCCAGTACTTC
CDR3 protein: CASSQGHPLQETQYF
J gene: TRBJ2-5
D gene: NA
clone size: NA
V gene: TRBV5-1

CDR3 DNA: TGCAGTGCTGGTCAGGGGGCGGCGCAGTATTTT
CDR3 protein: CSAGQGAAQYF
J gene: TRBJ2-3
D gene: TRBD1
clone size: NA
V gene: TRBV20-1

CDR3 DNA: TGTGCCATCAGAGCTAGCGGGAGCACCACCGGGGAGCTGTTTTTT
CDR3 protein: CAIRASGSTTGELFF
J gene: TRBJ2-2
D gene: TRBD2
clone size: NA
V gene: TRBV10-3

CDR3 DNA: TGTGCCACCAGTGATTCGAGACAGGGGGCGCAGGAAAAACTGTTTTTT
CDR3 protein: CATSDSRQGAQEKLFF
J gene: TRBJ1-4
D gene: TRBD1
clone size: NA
V gene: TRBV24-1

CDR3 DNA: TGTGCCAGCAGCTTACGGGCTAGCGGGAGGATCGGAGATACGCAGTATTTT
CDR3 protein: CASSLRASGRIGDTQYF
J gene: TRBJ2-3
D gene: TRBD2
clone size: NA
V gene: TRBV7-8

CDR3 DNA: TGTGCCAGTAGTCCGTCGGGCAGGGGAAACTATGGCTACACCTTC
CDR3 protein: CASSPSGRGNYGYTF
J gene: TRBJ1-2
D gene: NA
clone size: NA
V gene: TRBV19